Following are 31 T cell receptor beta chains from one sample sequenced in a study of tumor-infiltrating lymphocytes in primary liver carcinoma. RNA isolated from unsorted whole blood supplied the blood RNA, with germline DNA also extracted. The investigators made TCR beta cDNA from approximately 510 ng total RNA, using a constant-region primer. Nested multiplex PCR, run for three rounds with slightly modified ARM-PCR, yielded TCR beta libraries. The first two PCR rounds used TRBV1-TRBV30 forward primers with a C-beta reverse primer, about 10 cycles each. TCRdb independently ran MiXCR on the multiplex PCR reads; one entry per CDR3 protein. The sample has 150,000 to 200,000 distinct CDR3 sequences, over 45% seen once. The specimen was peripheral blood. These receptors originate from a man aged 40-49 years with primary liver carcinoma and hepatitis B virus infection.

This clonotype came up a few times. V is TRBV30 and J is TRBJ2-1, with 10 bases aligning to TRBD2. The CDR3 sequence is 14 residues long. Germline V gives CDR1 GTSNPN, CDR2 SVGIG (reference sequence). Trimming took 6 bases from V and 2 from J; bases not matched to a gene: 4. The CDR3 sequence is CACHGTSAYNEQFF. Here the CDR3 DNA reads TGTGCCTGTCACGGGACTAGCGCCTACAATGAGCAGTTCTTC.

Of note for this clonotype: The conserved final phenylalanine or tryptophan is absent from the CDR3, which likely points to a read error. CDR3 residues: CASKPGQGYSYEQYL. The CDR3 DNA reads as TGTGCCAGCAAACCGGGACAGGGTTACTCCTACGAGCAGTACCTC. The V and J genes are TRBV12-3 or TRBV12-4 and TRBJ2-7; 9 nucleotides agree with TRBD1. V lost 7 bases to trimming and J lost 0 bases; unmatched junction nucleotides: 7. The CDR3 has 15 residues.

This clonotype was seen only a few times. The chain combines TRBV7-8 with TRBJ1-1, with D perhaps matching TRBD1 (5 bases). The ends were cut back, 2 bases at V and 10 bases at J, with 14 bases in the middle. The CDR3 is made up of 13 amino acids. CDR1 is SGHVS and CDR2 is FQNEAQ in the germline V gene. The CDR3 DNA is TGTGCCAGCAGCTTAACAAGGGCGGGGACAGCTTTCTTT. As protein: CASSLTRAGTAFF.

CDR3: CSVDGLQETQYF. The CDR3 coding sequence is TGCAGCGTTGACGGACTCCAAGAGACCCAGTACTTC. V gene TRBV29-1 combines with J gene TRBJ2-5; weak D call: TRBD2 (5 bases). The CDR3 has 12 residues. CDR1 is SQVTM, CDR2 ANQGSEA, per germline. V lost 3 bases to trimming and J lost 1 base, with 6 bases between them.

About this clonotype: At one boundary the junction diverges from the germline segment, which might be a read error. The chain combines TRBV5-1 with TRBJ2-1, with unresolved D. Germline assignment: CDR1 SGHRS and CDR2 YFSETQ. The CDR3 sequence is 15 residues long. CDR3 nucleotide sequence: TGCGCCAGCAGCCGAAGCGAGTGGGGATACAATGAGCAATTCTTC. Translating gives CASSRSEWGYNEQFF.

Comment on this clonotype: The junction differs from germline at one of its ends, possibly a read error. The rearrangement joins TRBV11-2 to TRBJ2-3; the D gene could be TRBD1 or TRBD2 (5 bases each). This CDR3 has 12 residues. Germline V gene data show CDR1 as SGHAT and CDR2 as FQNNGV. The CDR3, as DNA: TGTGCCGGCAGCTCAACTAGGGACACGCAGTATTTT. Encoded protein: CAGSSTRDTQYF. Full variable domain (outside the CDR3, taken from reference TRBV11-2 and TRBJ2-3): EAGVAQSPRYKIIEKRQSVAFWCNPISGHATLYWYQQILGQGPKLLIQFQNNGVVDDSQLPKDRFSAERLKGVDSTLKIQPAKLEDSAVYLCAGSSTRDTQYFGPGTRLTVL.

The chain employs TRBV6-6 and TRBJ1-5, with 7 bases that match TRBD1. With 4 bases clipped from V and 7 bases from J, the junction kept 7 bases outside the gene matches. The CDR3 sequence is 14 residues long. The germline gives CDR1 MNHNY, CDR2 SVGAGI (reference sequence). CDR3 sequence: CASSWLGGEQPQHF. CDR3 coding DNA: TGTGCCAGCAGTTGGCTAGGGGGCGAACAGCCCCAGCATTTT.

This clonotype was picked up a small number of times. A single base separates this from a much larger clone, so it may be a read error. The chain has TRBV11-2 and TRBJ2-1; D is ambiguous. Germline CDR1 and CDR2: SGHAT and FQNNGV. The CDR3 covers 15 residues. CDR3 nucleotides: TGTGCCAGCAGCTTAGACTCGAGTTCCTACGATGAGCAGTTCTTC. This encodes CASSLDSSSYDEQFF.

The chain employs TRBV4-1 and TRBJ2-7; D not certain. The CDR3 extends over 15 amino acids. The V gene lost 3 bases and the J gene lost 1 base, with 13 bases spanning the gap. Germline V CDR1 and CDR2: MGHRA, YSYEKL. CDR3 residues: CASSQRLVGSYEQYF. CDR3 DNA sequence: TGCGCCAGCAGCCAGCGGCTAGTGGGGTCCTACGAGCAGTACTTC.

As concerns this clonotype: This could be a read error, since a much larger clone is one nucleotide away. Here the CDR3 reads CDSSAQGAGETQYF. The CDR3 DNA reads as TGTGACAGCAGCGCTCAGGGGGCCGGAGAGACCCAGTACTTC. J is TRBJ2-5 and V is TRBV11-2, with 8 nucleotides matching TRBD1. Germline V lookup: CDR1 SGHAT, CDR2 FQNNGV. The CDR3 extends over 14 amino acids.

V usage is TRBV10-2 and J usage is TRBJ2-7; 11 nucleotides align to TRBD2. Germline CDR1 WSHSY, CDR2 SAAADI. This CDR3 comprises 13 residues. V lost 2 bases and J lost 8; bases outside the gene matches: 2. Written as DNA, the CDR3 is TGCGCCAGCAGTGAGCGACTAGCGGGGCAGCAGTACTTC. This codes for CASSERLAGQQYF.

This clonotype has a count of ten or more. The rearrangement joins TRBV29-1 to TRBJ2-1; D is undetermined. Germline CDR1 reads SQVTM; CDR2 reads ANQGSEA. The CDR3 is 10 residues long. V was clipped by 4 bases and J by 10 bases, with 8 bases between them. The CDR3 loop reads CSVGAGEQFF. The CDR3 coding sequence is TGCAGCGTTGGGGCAGGAGAGCAGTTCTTC.

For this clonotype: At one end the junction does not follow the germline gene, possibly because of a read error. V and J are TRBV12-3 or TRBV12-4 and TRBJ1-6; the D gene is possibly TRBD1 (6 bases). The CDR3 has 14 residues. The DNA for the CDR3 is TGTGTCAGCAGTTTAAACAGGGAGGATTCACCCCTCCACTTT. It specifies CVSSLNREDSPLHF.

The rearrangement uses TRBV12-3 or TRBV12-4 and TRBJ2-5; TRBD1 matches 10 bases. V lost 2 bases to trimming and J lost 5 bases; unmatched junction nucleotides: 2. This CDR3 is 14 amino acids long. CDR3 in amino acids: CASSLPTGGETQYF. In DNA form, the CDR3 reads TGTGCCAGCAGTTTACCGACAGGGGGCGAGACCCAGTACTTC.

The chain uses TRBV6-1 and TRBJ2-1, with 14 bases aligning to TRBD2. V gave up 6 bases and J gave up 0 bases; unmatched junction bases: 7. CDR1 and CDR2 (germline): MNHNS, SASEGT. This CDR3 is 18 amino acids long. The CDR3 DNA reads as TGTGCCAGCAGCCTTCTTGGGACTAGCGGGAGCTCCTACAATGAGCAGTTCTTC. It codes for CASSLLGTSGSSYNEQFF.

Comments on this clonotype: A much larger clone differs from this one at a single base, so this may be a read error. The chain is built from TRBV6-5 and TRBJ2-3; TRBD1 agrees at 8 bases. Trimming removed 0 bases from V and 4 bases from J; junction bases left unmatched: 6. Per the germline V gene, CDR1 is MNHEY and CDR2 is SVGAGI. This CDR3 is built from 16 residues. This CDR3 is CASSYSVQGAPDTQYF. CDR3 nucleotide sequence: TGTGCCAGCAGTTACTCGGTGCAGGGGGCCCCAGATACGCAGTATTTT.

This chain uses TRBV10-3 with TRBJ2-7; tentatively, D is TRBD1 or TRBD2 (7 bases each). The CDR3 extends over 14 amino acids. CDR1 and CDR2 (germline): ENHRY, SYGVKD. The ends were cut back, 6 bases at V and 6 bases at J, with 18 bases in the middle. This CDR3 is CAIRAGGEGGEQYF. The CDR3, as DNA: TGTGCCATCAGAGCAGGGGGGGAGGGAGGCGAGCAGTACTTC.

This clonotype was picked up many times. The CDR3 sequence is CASSSRQENTEAFF. CDR3 sequence (DNA): TGTGCCAGCAGCAGTCGACAGGAGAACACTGAAGCTTTCTTT. V and J are TRBV11-3 and TRBJ1-1; D may be TRBD1 (6 bases). The CDR3 runs 14 residues. Trimming stripped 5 bases from V and 1 base from J, with 11 bases between. Germline lookup yields CDR1 SGHNT and CDR2 YENEEA. Combining the CDR3 with reference TRBV11-3 and TRBJ1-1 gives the whole variable domain EAGVVQSPRYKIIEKKQPVAFWCNPISGHNTLYWYLQNLGQGPELLIRYENEEAVDDSQLPKDRFSAERLKGVDSTLKIQPAELGDSAVYLCASSSRQENTEAFFGQGTRLTVV.

The CDR3 nucleotides read TGCAGCGTTGAAGGTGGGGGGGGGTTCGGGGAAAAACTGTTTTTT. It codes for CSVEGGGGFGEKLFF. The rearrangement joins TRBV29-1 to TRBJ1-4; D perhaps matches TRBD1 (5 bases). V was clipped by 1 base and J by 8 bases, with 17 bases between them. Germline V gives CDR1 SQVTM, CDR2 ANQGSEA. CDR3 length equals 15 residues.

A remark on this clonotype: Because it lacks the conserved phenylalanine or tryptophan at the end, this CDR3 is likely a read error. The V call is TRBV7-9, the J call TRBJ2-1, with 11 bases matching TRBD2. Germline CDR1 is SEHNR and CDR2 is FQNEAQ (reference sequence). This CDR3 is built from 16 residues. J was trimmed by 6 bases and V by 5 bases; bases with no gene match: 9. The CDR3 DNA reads TGTGCCAGCAGCCACCGACTAGCGGGGTTGTTCAATGAGCAGTTCCTC. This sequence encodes CASSHRLAGLFNEQFL.

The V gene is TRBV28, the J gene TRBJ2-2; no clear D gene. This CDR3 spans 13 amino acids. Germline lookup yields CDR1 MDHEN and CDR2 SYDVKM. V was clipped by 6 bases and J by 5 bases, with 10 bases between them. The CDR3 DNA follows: TGTGCCAGCAGGGGCTTCACAACCGGGGAGCTGTTTTTT. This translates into CASRGFTTGELFF.

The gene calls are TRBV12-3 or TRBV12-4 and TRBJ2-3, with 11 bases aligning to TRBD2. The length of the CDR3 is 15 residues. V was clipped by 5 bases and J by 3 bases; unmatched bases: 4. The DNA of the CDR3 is TGTGCCAGCAGTGTGACTAGCGGGAAGACAGATACGCAGTATTTT. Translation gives CASSVTSGKTDTQYF.

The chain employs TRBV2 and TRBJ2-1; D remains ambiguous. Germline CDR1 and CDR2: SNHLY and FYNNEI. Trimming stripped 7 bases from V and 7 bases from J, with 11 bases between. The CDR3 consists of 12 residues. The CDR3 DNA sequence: TGTGCCAGCACCGACGACGGGAATGAGCAGTTCTTC. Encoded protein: CASTDDGNEQFF.

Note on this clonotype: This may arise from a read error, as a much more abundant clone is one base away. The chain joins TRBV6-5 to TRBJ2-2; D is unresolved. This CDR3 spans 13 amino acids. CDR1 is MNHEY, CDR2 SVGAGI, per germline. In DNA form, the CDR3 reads TGTGTCAGCAATAGCCCCAACACCGGGGAGCTGTTTTTT. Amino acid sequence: CVSNSPNTGELFF.

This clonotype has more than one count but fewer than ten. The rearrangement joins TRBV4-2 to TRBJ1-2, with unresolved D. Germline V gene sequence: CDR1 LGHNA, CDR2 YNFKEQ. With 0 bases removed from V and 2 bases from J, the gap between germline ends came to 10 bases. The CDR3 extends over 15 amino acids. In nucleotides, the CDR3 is TGTGCCAGCAGCCAAGATATTGGGCAGAACTATGGCTACACCTTC. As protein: CASSQDIGQNYGYTF.

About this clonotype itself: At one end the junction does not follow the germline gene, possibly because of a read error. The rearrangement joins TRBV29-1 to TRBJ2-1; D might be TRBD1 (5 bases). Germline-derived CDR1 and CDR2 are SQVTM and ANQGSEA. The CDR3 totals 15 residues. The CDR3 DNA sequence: TGCAGCGTGGGGCCTCCTTCCAACTCCTGCAATGAACAGTTCTTC. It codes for CSVGPPSNSCNEQFF.

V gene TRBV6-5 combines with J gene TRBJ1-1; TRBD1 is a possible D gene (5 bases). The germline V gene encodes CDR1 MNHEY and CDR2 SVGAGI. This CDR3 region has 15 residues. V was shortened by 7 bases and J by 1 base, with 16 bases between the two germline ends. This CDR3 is CASTLRRGPNTEAFF. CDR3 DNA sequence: TGTGCCAGCACCCTACGGAGGGGACCGAACACTGAAGCTTTCTTT.

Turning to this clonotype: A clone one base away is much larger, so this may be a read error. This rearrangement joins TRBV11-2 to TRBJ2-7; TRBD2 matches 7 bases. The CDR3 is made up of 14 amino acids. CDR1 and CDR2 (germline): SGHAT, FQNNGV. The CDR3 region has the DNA TGTGTCAGCAGCTCCGGGACTACTTTCTACGAGCAGTACTTC. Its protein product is CVSSSGTTFYEQYF.

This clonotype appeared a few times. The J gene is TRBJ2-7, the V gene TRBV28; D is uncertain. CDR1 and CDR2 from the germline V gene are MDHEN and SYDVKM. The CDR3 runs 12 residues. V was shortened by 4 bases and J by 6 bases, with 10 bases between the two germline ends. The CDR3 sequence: CASSSLGREQYF. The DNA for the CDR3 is TGTGCCAGCAGTTCCCTCGGTCGCGAGCAGTACTTC. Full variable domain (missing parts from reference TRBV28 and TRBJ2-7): DVKVTQSSRYLVKRTGEKVFLECVQDMDHENMFWYRQDPGLGLRLIYFSYDVKMKEKGDIPEGYSVSREKKERFSLILESASTNQTSMYLCASSSLGREQYFGPGTRLTVT.

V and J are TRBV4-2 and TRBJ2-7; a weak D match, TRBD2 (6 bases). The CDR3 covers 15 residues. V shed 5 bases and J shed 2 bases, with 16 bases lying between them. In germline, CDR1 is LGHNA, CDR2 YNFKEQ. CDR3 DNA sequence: TGTGCCAGCAGCTACGCCGGGACTGGTACCTACGAGCAGTACTTC. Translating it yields CASSYAGTGTYEQYF.

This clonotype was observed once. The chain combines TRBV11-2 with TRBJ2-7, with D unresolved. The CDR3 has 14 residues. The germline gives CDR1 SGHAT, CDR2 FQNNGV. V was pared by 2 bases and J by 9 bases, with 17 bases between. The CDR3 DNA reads TGTGCCAGCAGCTTAATCAACAGAGCCTACAGGCAGTACTTC. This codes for CASSLINRAYRQYF.